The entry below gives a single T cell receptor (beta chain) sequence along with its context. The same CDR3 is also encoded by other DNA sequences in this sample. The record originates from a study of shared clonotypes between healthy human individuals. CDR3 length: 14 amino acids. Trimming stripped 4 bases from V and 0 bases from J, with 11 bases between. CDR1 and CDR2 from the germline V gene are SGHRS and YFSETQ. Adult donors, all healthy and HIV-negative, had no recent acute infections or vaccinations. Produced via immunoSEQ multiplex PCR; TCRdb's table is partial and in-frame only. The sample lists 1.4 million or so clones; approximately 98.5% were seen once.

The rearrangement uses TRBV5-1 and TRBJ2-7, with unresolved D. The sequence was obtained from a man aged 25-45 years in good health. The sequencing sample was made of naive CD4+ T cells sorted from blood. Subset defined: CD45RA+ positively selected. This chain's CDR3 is CASSTSGSSYEQYF. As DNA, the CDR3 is TGCGCCAGCAGCACCTCCGGGTCCTCCTACGAGCAGTACTTC.